This T cell receptor (beta chain) derives from a study of cytomegalovirus exposure and HLA in healthy donors. General study results and limits: The majority of TCR sequences were rare, yet some public TCRs appeared in many donors.

A word on this clone: What it binds is not known.

Germline V gene sequence: CDR1 MGHRA, CDR2 YSYEKL. The CDR3 is 12 amino acids. The J segment lost 10 bases and the V segment lost 3 bases, leaving 5 bases of the junction unmatched. Use of 60 Vbeta and 13 Jbeta primers characterized the PCR. Data came from immunoSEQ multiplex PCR; TCRdb stores just in-frame clones and leaves some out. The sample lists about 69,000 clones, just under 70% seen once, with approximately 11% in the top ten. The TCR was taken from a young woman in good health and CMV-seronegative. The chain has TRBV4-1 and TRBJ2-7, with 8 bases identical to TRBD2. Sequencing was carried out using PBMCs. The CDR3 bases are TGCGCCAGCAGCCAGGCGGGAGGTCGACAGTACTTC. This codes for CASSQAGGRQYF.